This T cell receptor (beta chain) is from a study of cytomegalovirus exposure and HLA in healthy donors. The primer mix had 60 Vbeta and 13 Jbeta primers. Clones were read by immunoSEQ multiplex PCR, and TCRdb kept only the in-frame ones, dropping some. This sample has over 100,000 clones; approximately 70% occur once, and the top ten carry 0.87%. Regarding this clone: Its cognate antigen is unknown.

Germline-derived CDR1 and CDR2 are SGHRS and YFSETQ. This CDR3 spans 15 amino acids. Trimming stripped 2 bases from V and 3 bases from J, with 12 bases between. Study conclusions and caveats: Reportedly, cytomegalovirus status was diagnosed with high sensitivity and specificity. V- and J-gene trimming in TCR beta was tied to a missense DCLRE1C variant by an analysis performed later. Later analysis indicated greater clonal expansion among HLA-associated TCR beta chains than among equally common other chains.

The chain combines TRBV5-1 with TRBJ2-1; possible D gene TRBD1, 6 bases. Sequenced sample: PBMCs. The receptor was isolated from a woman in her 30s in good health and CMV-seronegative. CDR3 amino acids: CASSLEQGVYNEQFF. Written as DNA, the CDR3 is TGCGCCAGCAGCTTAGAACAGGGAGTCTACAATGAGCAGTTCTTC.